Shown below are 31 T cell receptor beta chains from a single sample sequenced in a study of CXCR3-negative and CXCR3-positive naive CD8 T cells. The study made its TRB cDNA libraries by 5' RACE, adding UMI labels. TCRdb re-called the 5' RACE reads; one entry per CDR3 protein, DNA not given. Recorded for this sample: about 48,000 distinct CDR3 sequences. The specimen sequenced was memory CD8+ T cells from blood. The receptors stem from a human donor in good health. Some clones in this sample may be carry-over from other donors' samples.

V usage is TRBV28 and J usage is TRBJ2-6; with no DNA, the TCRdb D assignment of TRBD2 cannot be verified. There are 19 residues in the CDR3. CDR1 MDHEN and CDR2 SYDVKM come from the germline V gene. The CDR3 reads CASRRTSGGARPGANVLTF.

The chain employs TRBV28 and TRBJ2-5; TCRdb picks TRBD2, but there is no DNA to check that call. Germline V gives CDR1 MDHEN, CDR2 SYDVKM. The CDR3 is made up of 16 amino acids. The CDR3 region is CASSPREIAGQETQYF.

The chain uses TRBV29-1 and TRBJ2-1; TCRdb's assignment of TRBD2 cannot be checked, as there is no DNA. CDR1 is SQVTM and CDR2 is ANQGSEA in the germline V gene. The CDR3 contains 14 residues. The CDR3 region is CSAVAGGPYNEQFF.

The chain uses TRBV3-1 and TRBJ2-1; TCRdb's D call, TRBD1, is unchecked because there is no DNA. This CDR3 is built from 15 residues. CDR1 and CDR2 (germline): LGHDT, YNNKEL (reference sequence). CDR3 amino acids: CASSLNHPGEGEQFF.

V and J are TRBV28 and TRBJ2-5; TCRdb lists TRBD2, though no DNA is available to test this call. This CDR3 is built from 18 residues. Germline V gene data show CDR1 as MDHEN and CDR2 as SYDVKM. The CDR3 is CASSKFQALGSSLETQYF.

The gene calls are TRBV29-1 and TRBJ1-2. This CDR3 has 12 residues. CDR1 is SQVTM and CDR2 is ANQGSEA in the germline V gene. This chain's CDR3 is CSVDGAKYGYTF.

J is TRBJ2-7 and V is TRBV21-1; as DNA is missing, the TRBD1 call by TCRdb cannot be tested. TRBV21-1 is shown as a pseudogene. The length of the CDR3 is 13 residues. CDR3 loop: CASIPGSPYEQYF.

The chain recombines TRBV14 with TRBJ2-3; TCRdb's assignment of TRBD1 cannot be checked, as there is no DNA. Germline V gives CDR1 SGHDN, CDR2 FVKESK. The CDR3 contains 17 residues. CDR3 in amino acids: CASSQDAPRHVWDTQYF.

The chain joins TRBV6-5 to TRBJ2-7; without DNA, the TCRdb call of TRBD1 cannot be checked. The germline CDR1 and CDR2 sequences are MNHEY and SVGAGI. The length of the CDR3 is 15 residues. CDR3 sequence reads: CASSYEQAVSDEQYF.

The rearrangement links TRBV29-1 to TRBJ2-2; no DNA is available, so the TRBD2 call from TCRdb remains unchecked. Germline V lookup: CDR1 SQVTM, CDR2 ANQGSEA. The CDR3 loop spans 13 amino acids. This CDR3 reads CSVGTTNTGELFF.

CDR3 amino acids: CASSYSAGTTAETQYF. The rearrangement joins TRBV6-6 to TRBJ2-5; the TCRdb call, TRBD2, lacks DNA for checking. CDR1 MNHNY and CDR2 SVGAGI come from the germline V gene (reference sequence). CDR3 length: 16 amino acids.

This chain uses TRBV29-1 with TRBJ2-5; the D call from TCRdb, TRBD1, cannot be confirmed without DNA. The CDR3 length is 13 residues. Germline values: CDR1 SQVTM, CDR2 ANQGSEA. CDR3 protein: CSVEPAGEETQYF.

V and J are TRBV4-3 and TRBJ2-3. This CDR3 contains 13 residues. Looked up from germline, CDR1 is LGHNA and CDR2 is YSLEER. CDR3 protein: CASSQYSTDTQYF.

The rearrangement joins TRBV29-1 to TRBJ2-5; the D call from TCRdb, TRBD1, cannot be confirmed without DNA. CDR3 length: 14 residues. CDR1 and CDR2 from the germline V gene are SQVTM and ANQGSEA. CDR3 protein: CSVDLPGVPETQYF.

The chain uses TRBV29-1 and TRBJ2-1. From germline, CDR1 is SQVTM and CDR2 ANQGSEA. CDR3 length: 13 residues. Here the CDR3 reads CSVPKSSYNEQFF.

The V gene is TRBV7-2, the J gene TRBJ1-6. This CDR3 has 14 amino acids. Germline loops: CDR1 SGHTA, CDR2 FQGNSA. The CDR3 loop reads CASSLGLGNSPLHF.

V is TRBV5-1 and J is TRBJ1-5. Germline CDR1 is SGHRS and CDR2 is YFSETQ. The CDR3 has 14 amino acids. CDR3 residues: CASSLVAGSQPQHF.

The chain combines TRBV7-2 with TRBJ2-7. The length of the CDR3 is 13 residues. Germline V gene lookup returns CDR1 SGHTA and CDR2 FQGNSA. This chain's CDR3 is CASSLGWSYEQYF.

This chain joins TRBV6-5 and TRBJ2-7; TCRdb's D gene call, TRBD1, goes unchecked for lack of DNA. The V gene's germline CDR1 is MNHEY and CDR2 SVGAGI. This CDR3 is 14 amino acids long. The CDR3 protein is CASSYGGTVVEQYF.

The CDR3 here is CASRWTGLNDTEAFF. This chain links TRBV12-3 or TRBV12-4 with TRBJ1-1; with no DNA, the TCRdb D assignment of TRBD1 cannot be verified. This CDR3 region has 15 residues.

V usage is TRBV4-1 and J usage is TRBJ2-1; the TCRdb D gene call, TRBD1, has no DNA to confirm it. Germline CDR1 is MGHRA and CDR2 is YSYEKL. This CDR3 has 19 amino acids. The CDR3: CASSQRWGASTNSYNEQFF.

The chain combines TRBV10-1 with TRBJ2-1; TCRdb calls TRBD1, which cannot be checked without DNA. This CDR3 is built from 14 residues. Germline CDR1 and CDR2: WNHNN and SYGVQD (reference sequence). CDR3 sequence reads: CASSAFGTYNEQFF.

V and J are TRBV29-1 and TRBJ2-7; TCRdb's assignment of TRBD1 cannot be checked, as there is no DNA. Germline V gene lookup returns CDR1 SQVTM and CDR2 ANQGSEA. The CDR3 has 13 residues. The CDR3 reads CSAWDRDFYEQYF.

J is TRBJ2-2 and V is TRBV7-2; TCRdb's D gene call, TRBD2, goes unchecked for lack of DNA. The V gene's germline CDR1 is SGHTA and CDR2 FQGNSA. The CDR3 has 13 amino acids. The CDR3 reads CASSPKGDPGLFF.

CDR3 region: CASSQDLAGGRGITEAFF. The J gene is TRBJ1-1, the V gene TRBV4-1; there is no DNA to check the TCRdb D call of TRBD1. The CDR3 length is 18 residues. Looked up from germline, CDR1 is MGHRA and CDR2 is YSYEKL.

This chain links TRBV24-1 with TRBJ1-1; there is no DNA to check the TCRdb D call of TRBD1. Per the germline V gene, CDR1 is KGHDR and CDR2 is SFDVKD. The CDR3 totals 12 residues. CDR3: CATRGVNTEAFF.

V usage is TRBV6-7 and J usage is TRBJ2-2. TRBV6-7 is an ORF; its function is uncertain. The CDR3 runs to 12 residues. The CDR3 sequence: CAIKGDTGELFF.

The J gene is TRBJ2-7, the V gene TRBV7-2; checking the TCRdb D call of TRBD1 is not possible without DNA. CDR3 size: 14 residues. Germline CDR1 reads SGHTA; CDR2 reads FQGNSA. The chain's CDR3 is CASSFPGDYYEQYF.

V is TRBV15 and J is TRBJ2-5; TCRdb designates TRBD2, a call that cannot be tested without DNA. The length of the CDR3 is 17 residues. In germline, CDR1 is LNHNV, CDR2 YYDKDF (reference sequence). CDR3 protein: CATSRYPGPPAEETQYF.

The V and J genes are TRBV28 and TRBJ2-1; the TCRdb D gene call, TRBD1, has no DNA to confirm it. This CDR3 is 15 amino acids long. Germline V gene sequence: CDR1 MDHEN, CDR2 SYDVKM. This CDR3 reads CASSPDRVRYNEQFF.

The J gene is TRBJ2-7, the V gene TRBV28; there is no DNA to check the TCRdb D call of TRBD1. Germline loops: CDR1 MDHEN, CDR2 SYDVKM. The CDR3 covers 18 residues. The CDR3 is CASSFPPDRRPLSYEQYF.